One sample yielded the 7 T cell receptor beta chains listed below, sequenced in a study of blood T cell repertoires in COVID-19. The repertoire was sequenced with immunoSEQ multiplex PCR; TCRdb's copy has only in-frame clones and lacks some. The sample consists of approximately 250,000 clones, 80% to 95% of them appearing once. Sequencing input: peripheral blood. These receptors were obtained from a man aged 25-45 years with COVID-19, enrolled during active disease.

The chain combines TRBV5-1 with TRBJ2-5, with 7 bases lining up with TRBD1. The germline CDR1 and CDR2 sequences are SGHRS and YFSETQ. V lost 4 bases, J lost 2 bases, and 8 bases stayed unmatched. The CDR3 is 15 amino acids. As DNA, the CDR3 is TGCGCCAGCAGCATGCTGACAGGGCCACAAGAGACCCAGTACTTC. Its translation: CASSMLTGPQETQYF. The variable domain in full, with the rest retrieved from reference TRBV5-1 and TRBJ2-5, is KAGVTQTPRYLIKTRGQQVTLSCSPISGHRSVSWYQQTPGQGLQFLFEYFSETQRNKGNFPGRFSGRQFSNSRSEMNVSTLELGDSALYLCASSMLTGPQETQYFGPGTRLLVL.

The chain carries TRBV12-5 and TRBJ1-2, with a tentative D call TRBD1 (5 bases). The germline CDR1 and CDR2 sequences are LGHNT and FRNRAP. CDR3 length equals 13 residues. Trimming left V 0 bases short and J 5 bases short, with 7 bases between. The CDR3: CASGLVTAYGYTF. CDR3 nucleotides: TGTGCTAGTGGTTTGGTGACAGCTTATGGCTACACCTTC. Complete variable domain (other parts from reference TRBV12-5 and TRBJ1-2): DARVTQTPRHKVTEMGQEVTMRCQPILGHNTVFWYRQTMMQGLELLAYFRNRAPLDDSGMPKDRFSAEMPDATLATLKIQPSEPRDSAVYFCASGLVTAYGYTFGSGTRLTVV.

The J gene is TRBJ2-7, the V gene TRBV10-3; weak D call: TRBD2 (6 bases). Per germline, CDR1 ENHRY and CDR2 SYGVKD. Trimming removed 3 bases from V and 0 bases from J, with 15 bases in between. This CDR3 is 16 amino acids long. This chain's CDR3 is CAISDKGGGASYEQYF. CDR3 nucleotide sequence: TGTGCCATCAGTGACAAAGGCGGCGGGGCCTCCTACGAGCAGTACTTC.

The genes are TRBV3-1 (or the pseudogene TRBV3-2) and TRBJ2-7; TRBD2 matches at 8 bases. The CDR3 consists of 15 residues. The trim removed 3 bases at V and 5 bases at J, leaving 9 bases unmatched. The germline V gene encodes CDR1 LGHDT and CDR2 YNNKEL (reference sequence). The CDR3 region has the DNA TGTGCCAGCAGCCAGGAATCCGGGACTAGTCACGAGCAGTACTTC. This gives the protein CASSQESGTSHEQYF.

The genes are TRBV6-5 and TRBJ2-7, with TRBD1 identical over 9 bases. The CDR3 covers 15 residues. The junction had 5 bases not matched to a gene; V was cut back by 0 bases and J by 5 bases. CDR1 and CDR2 (germline): MNHEY, SVGAGI. The CDR3 sequence: CASSYSGTGTHEQYF. Written as DNA, the CDR3 is TGTGCCAGCAGTTACTCCGGGACAGGGACCCACGAGCAGTACTTC.

V and J are TRBV13 and TRBJ1-4, with 9 bases identical to TRBD1. After removal of 5 bases from V and 3 bases from J, the junction contained 7 bases not matched to a gene. The CDR3 length is 16 residues. The germline gives CDR1 PRHDT, CDR2 FYEKMQ (reference sequence). The CDR3 DNA reads TGTGCCAGCAGCAGACAGGGGGGACTGTCTAATGAAAAACTGTTTTTT. Its protein product is CASSRQGGLSNEKLFF.

The chain carries TRBV25-1 and TRBJ1-2; the D gene is possibly TRBD1 (5 bases). Trimming took off 1 base at V and 4 bases at J, with 19 bases between the two ends. The CDR3 extends over 17 amino acids. Germline V lookup: CDR1 MGHDK, CDR2 SYGVNS. The CDR3 region is CASSESGPGYWGYGYTF. The CDR3 region has the DNA TGTGCCAGCAGTGAATCCGGGCCAGGGTATTGGGGCTATGGCTACACCTTC.